This T cell receptor beta chain was documented in a study of regulatory T cells in long-lasting Graves disease. This clonotype was seen at least ten times. Building of the TCR beta libraries involved iRepertoire HTBI primers and Arm-PCR of CDR3 regions. MiXCR, run by TCRdb on the multiplex PCR reads, gives a single entry per CDR3 protein. The table lists roughly 250,000 distinct CDR3 sequences, more than 15% of them singletons, with 13% to 15% in the top ten. Time point of the sample: newly diagnosed GD, antithyroid drugs for less than 3 months. RNA isolated from PBMCs was used to make the TCR library. A blood draw put around 9.3 milliliters of peripheral blood into EDTA tubes. There are 21 residues in the CDR3. CDR1 and CDR2 from the germline V gene are SGHAT and FQNNGV. V shed 3 bases, J shed 4 bases, and the junction held 21 bases outside the gene matches. These data were also reused for a study on T cells in Graves' hyperthyroidism and ophthalmopathy. That work states: Thyroid ultrasound, orbital computed tomography, clinical symptoms, and serum thyroxine and TRAb underpinned diagnoses. During a first-round RT-PCR of the TCR CDR3, the HTBI primer set was used.

This receptor was identified in a woman in her 30s with Graves disease. Sequenced material: peripheral blood mononuclear cells (PBMCs), taken at new diagnosis, from a patient treated with antithyroid drugs. This sequence joins TRBV11-2 and TRBJ1-2, with 12 nucleotides matching TRBD1. CDR3 sequence: CASSFHPPAPGQGASSYGYTF. The DNA for the CDR3 is TGTGCCAGCAGCTTCCACCCCCCCGCCCCGGGACAGGGGGCTTCCAGCTATGGCTACACCTTC.